This T cell receptor beta chain was recovered during a study of blood T cell repertoires in COVID-19. Assay: immunoSEQ multiplex PCR; the TCRdb copy retains only in-frame clones and omits some. This table has 180,000 or so clones, 65% to 90% appearing once. V trimming: 5 bases; J trimming: 0 bases; junction bases outside the gene matches: 5. Per germline, CDR1 KGHDR and CDR2 SFDVKD. There are 18 residues in the CDR3. Source material: peripheral blood. The clonotype was recovered from a man aged 55 to 70 with acute or convalescent COVID-19. The chain uses TRBV24-1 and TRBJ2-6, with 11 nucleotides matching TRBD1. The CDR3 spells CATSAPGQGVSGANVLTF. Here the CDR3 DNA reads TGTGCCACCAGTGCCCCGGGACAGGGGGTCTCTGGGGCCAACGTCCTGACTTTC.